Listed below are T cell receptor beta chains from one sample, sequenced in a study of blood T cell repertoires in COVID-19. Profiled with immunoSEQ multiplex PCR; TCRdb holds only in-frame clones, not every one. This table holds about 250,000 clones, around 86% found once. The sequenced material came from peripheral blood. The receptors shown here come from a woman in her fifties or sixties who had recovered from COVID-19. Both conserved end residues are part of each CDR3. The order of the fields is D gene, clone size, J gene, V gene, CDR3 protein, CDR3 DNA. The D gene is left open where the match is weak. Rows may omit the clone size; those that give it use once, few, many or a size class.

- | - | TRBJ1-2 | TRBV24-1 | CATLDREGYGYTF | TGTGCCACCTTGGATAGGGAGGGCTATGGCTACACCTTC
TRBD1 | once | TRBJ1-4 | TRBV10-3 | CAAGLDRGGEKLFF | TGTGCCGCAGGCCTAGACAGGGGAGGGGAAAAACTGTTTTTT
- | - | TRBJ1-1 | TRBV5-1 | CASSLRGGDTEAFF | TGCGCCAGCAGCTTGAGGGGTGGAGATACTGAAGCTTTCTTT
- | - | TRBJ1-3 | TRBV7-9 | CASSFFSGNTIYF | TGTGCCAGCAGCTTCTTCTCTGGAAACACCATATATTTT
TRBD1 | - | TRBJ1-6 | TRBV3-1/TRBV3-2 | CASSQGRGTGVTLHF | TGTGCCAGCAGCCAAGGCCGCGGGACAGGCGTTACCCTCCACTTT
TRBD1 | - | TRBJ1-1 | TRBV6-5 | CASRGGQGAGEAFF | TGTGCCAGCAGGGGGGGACAGGGGGCTGGTGAAGCTTTCTTT
TRBD2 | - | TRBJ2-3 | TRBV19 | CASSGAGGGGADTQYF | TGTGCCAGTAGTGGGGCCGGCGGGGGAGGCGCAGATACGCAGTATTTT
- | once | TRBJ1-1 | TRBV5-1 | CASSFSGENTEAFF | TGCGCCAGCAGCTTCTCAGGGGAAAACACTGAAGCTTTCTTT
TRBD1 | - | TRBJ1-1 | TRBV7-3 | CASRANPGTGEEAFF | TGTGCCAGCAGAGCAAACCCCGGGACAGGGGAAGAAGCTTTCTTT
- | - | TRBJ2-5 | TRBV4-2 | CASSQGHKETQYF | TGTGCCAGCAGCCAAGGGCACAAAGAGACCCAGTACTTC
- | - | TRBJ2-3 | TRBV7-9 | CASSLGTGTQYF | TGTGCCAGCAGCTTAGGGACTGGTACGCAGTATTTT
TRBD1 | - | TRBJ2-2 | TRBV28 | CASSRKPGQGPGELFF | TGTGCCAGCAGCCGAAAGCCGGGACAGGGGCCCGGGGAGCTGTTTTTT
- | once | TRBJ1-2 | TRBV7-9 | CASSPPGYTF | TGTGCCAGCAGCCCCCCGGGCTACACCTTC
TRBD2 | - | TRBJ2-3 | TRBV6-6 | CASSSTSGGPPDTQYF | TGTGCCAGCAGTTCCACTAGCGGGGGGCCCCCAGATACGCAGTATTTT
- | - | TRBJ2-7 | TRBV7-2 | CASSLRGGASSYEQYF | TGTGCCAGCAGCTTACGCGGCGGGGCGAGCTCCTACGAGCAGTACTTC
- | - | TRBJ1-2 | TRBV28 | CASSSPQWTYGYTF | TGTGCCAGCAGTTCCCCACAGTGGACATATGGCTACACCTTC
TRBD1 | - | TRBJ2-7 | TRBV5-1 | CASSSQTGAYEQYF | TGCGCCAGCAGCTCACAGACAGGGGCCTACGAGCAGTACTTC
- | - | TRBJ1-1 | TRBV1 | CTSSQVQGWTEAFF | TGCACCAGCAGCCAAGTCCAGGGTTGGACTGAAGCTTTCTTT
TRBD1 | once | TRBJ1-4 | TRBV4-2 | CASSLPQGVPPTNEKLFF | TGTGCCAGCAGCCTGCCACAGGGGGTACCCCCAACTAATGAAAAACTGTTTTTT
- | few | TRBJ1-4 | TRBV7-6 | CASSPRRVRDEKLFF | TGTGCCAGCAGCCCGCGGCGGGTAAGGGATGAAAAACTGTTTTTT
TRBD1 | - | TRBJ2-1 | TRBV11-2 | CASTLRDRVNEQFF | TGTGCCAGCACCCTTCGGGACAGGGTCAATGAGCAGTTCTTC
- | once | TRBJ2-2 | TRBV7-3 | CASSFLYGELFF | TGTGCCAGCAGCTTCCTCTACGGGGAGCTGTTTTTT
- | - | TRBJ1-2 | TRBV5-4 | CASSLAQANYGYTF | TGTGCCAGCAGCTTGGCTCAGGCTAACTATGGCTACACCTTC
TRBD2 | - | TRBJ2-7 | TRBV3-1/TRBV3-2 | CASSQQASGAYEQYF | TGTGCCAGCAGCCAGCAGGCTAGCGGGGCCTACGAGCAGTACTTC
- | - | TRBJ2-7 | TRBV2 | CASSEERQGEQYF | TGTGCCAGCAGTGAAGAAAGGCAGGGCGAGCAGTACTTC
- | - | TRBJ2-7 | TRBV19 | CASSHGGGSYEQYF | TGTGCCAGTAGTCATGGTGGCGGCTCCTACGAGCAGTACTTC
TRBD2 | - | TRBJ2-1 | TRBV4-3 | CASSQYPGGGDEQFF | TGCGCCAGCAGCCAGTACCCGGGGGGAGGCGATGAGCAGTTCTTC
- | - | TRBJ2-1 | TRBV6-5 | CAPLGLMIRGNEQFF | TGTGCCCCCCTGGGGCTCATGATTAGGGGGAATGAGCAGTTCTTC
TRBD2 | - | TRBJ2-7 | TRBV4-1 | CASSQGLAGSYEQYF | TGCGCCAGCAGCCAGGGACTAGCGGGGTCCTACGAGCAGTACTTC
TRBD1 | - | TRBJ1-1 | TRBV9 | CASSERDRPPPEAFF | TGTGCCAGCAGCGAACGGGACAGGCCTCCTCCTGAAGCTTTCTTT
- | once | TRBJ1-1 | TRBV9 | CASSVERGTNTEAFF | TGTGCCAGCAGCGTAGAACGGGGGACGAACACTGAAGCTTTCTTT
TRBD1 | once | TRBJ1-2 | TRBV24-1 | CATAAGGYGYTF | TGTGCCACCGCTGCAGGGGGTTATGGCTACACCTTC
- | - | TRBJ2-7 | TRBV14 | CASSHTAVGRRYEQYF | TGTGCCAGCAGCCATACAGCGGTTGGAAGAAGGTACGAGCAGTACTTC
- | - | TRBJ1-1 | TRBV5-1 | CASRAEGTEAFF | TGCGCCAGCAGGGCAGAGGGCACTGAAGCTTTCTTT
TRBD1 | - | TRBJ1-1 | TRBV3-1/TRBV3-2 | CASSQGTGGDTEAFF | TGTGCCAGCAGCCAAGGGACAGGGGGAGACACTGAAGCTTTCTTT
TRBD1 | - | TRBJ1-2 | TRBV7-2 | CASSWTGADINYGYTF | TGTGCCAGCAGCTGGACAGGGGCCGACATTAACTATGGCTACACCTTC
- | - | TRBJ1-6 | TRBV27 | CASTPRVGRSPLHF | TGTGCCAGCACCCCCCGGGTGGGTCGCTCACCCCTCCACTTT
- | - | TRBJ1-2 | TRBV19 | CASSTTGNSVKDYGYTF | TGTGCCAGTAGTACCACCGGGAACTCGGTTAAGGACTATGGCTACACCTTC
- | - | TRBJ1-2 | TRBV5-1 | CASSQSSDGYTF | TGCGCCAGCAGCCAAAGCTCGGATGGCTACACCTTC
TRBD1 | - | TRBJ2-7 | TRBV29-1 | CSALMGQALYEQYF | TGCAGCGCCCTTATGGGACAGGCGCTCTACGAGCAGTACTTC
TRBD1 | once | TRBJ2-7 | TRBV28 | CASSLAGTGGSYEQYF | TGTGCCAGCAGTTTAGCCGGGACAGGGGGTAGCTACGAGCAGTACTTC
- | - | TRBJ1-2 | TRBV10-2 | CASNPGNYGYTF | TGCGCCAGCAACCCAGGGAACTATGGCTACACCTTC
- | - | TRBJ1-5 | TRBV27 | CASSTRRDQPQHF | TGTGCCAGCAGTACCCGACGGGATCAGCCCCAGCATTTT
TRBD1 | - | TRBJ1-5 | TRBV5-8 | CASSLWTGENSNQPQHF | TGTGCCAGCAGCTTGTGGACAGGAGAAAATAGCAATCAGCCCCAGCATTTT
TRBD1 | - | TRBJ2-2 | TRBV2 | CATNKGQGYTGELFF | TGTGCCACCAACAAGGGACAGGGCTACACCGGGGAGCTGTTTTTT
- | once | TRBJ1-3 | TRBV9 | CASSFGQPGNTIYF | TGTGCCAGCAGCTTCGGACAGCCTGGAAACACCATATATTTT
- | - | TRBJ2-3 | TRBV19 | CASSISARASTDTQYF | TGTGCCAGTAGTATTTCCGCCAGGGCTAGCACAGATACGCAGTATTTT
- | - | TRBJ2-6 | TRBV7-3 | CASSLQAPVSGANVLTF | TGTGCCAGCAGCTTACAGGCGCCCGTCTCTGGGGCCAACGTCCTGACTTTC
TRBD2 | - | TRBJ2-5 | TRBV25-1 | CASSIAGGKETQYF | TGTGCCAGCAGTATAGCGGGGGGAAAAGAGACCCAGTACTTC
- | - | TRBJ2-5 | TRBV7-2 | CASSHVPPAETQYF | TGTGCCAGCAGCCACGTTCCTCCAGCGGAGACCCAGTACTTC
TRBD1 | - | TRBJ1-5 | TRBV7-2 | CASSSSGTGYQPQHF | TGTGCCAGCAGCTCATCCGGGACAGGGTATCAGCCCCAGCATTTT
- | - | TRBJ1-2 | TRBV28 | CASINRGALGRYTF | TGTGCCAGCATCAATCGGGGGGCGCTAGGGCGCTACACCTTC
- | - | TRBJ1-1 | TRBV9 | CASSPRARWDTEAFF | TGTGCCAGCAGCCCGAGGGCCCGTTGGGACACTGAAGCTTTCTTT
- | - | TRBJ2-3 | TRBV2 | CASSGGRGDTQYF | TGTGCCAGCAGTGGGGGGCGCGGAGATACGCAGTATTTT
- | - | TRBJ1-3 | TRBV4-1 | CASSQDTASGNTIYF | TGCGCCAGCAGCCAAGATACAGCCTCTGGAAACACCATATATTTT
TRBD2 | - | TRBJ2-1 | TRBV7-2 | CASSLVRGGYNEQFF | TGTGCCAGCAGCTTAGTGCGGGGGGGGTACAATGAGCAGTTCTTC
TRBD1 | - | TRBJ2-5 | TRBV28 | CASSSPSLRTGVHETQYF | TGTGCCAGCAGTTCGCCCTCCTTGAGGACAGGGGTGCATGAGACCCAGTACTTC